Listed here are 6 T cell receptor beta chains from one sample, sequenced in a study of beta chain features in type 1 diabetes. Their specific antigens are unknown. The authors reverse transcribed all of the isolated RNA, so sequencing captured expressed TCRB transcripts. Assay: immunoSEQ multiplex PCR; the TCRdb copy retains only in-frame clones and omits some. Of 300,000 to 450,000 clones in the sample, 9.6% were seen once. Overall study results and limits: Moderate but significant shortening of TCRB CDR3s was recorded in all four CD4+ subsets from Type 1 diabetes patients.

Sequencing was performed on central memory CD4+ T cells from blood. These receptors all come from a man in his thirties or forties with type 1 diabetes.

Only a few counts were recorded for this clone. CDR3: CASSFIQGRAFF. CDR3 nucleotides: TGTGCCAGCAGCTTTATACAGGGACGAGCTTTCTTT. The chain recombines TRBV11-2 with TRBJ1-1; possibly TRBD1 for D (6 bases). CDR1 and CDR2 from the germline V gene are SGHAT and FQNNGV. V was trimmed by 3 bases and J by 10 bases, leaving 12 bases between them. The CDR3 extends over 12 amino acids.

The V gene is TRBV28, the J gene TRBJ2-7; 7 bases map to TRBD1. V trimming: 4 bases; J trimming: 1 base; junction bases outside the gene matches: 7. The CDR3 runs 15 residues. Germline lookup yields CDR1 MDHEN and CDR2 SYDVKM. CDR3 amino acids: CASSSDGTASYEQYF. The CDR3 DNA follows: TGTGCCAGCAGTTCGGATGGGACAGCATCCTACGAGCAGTACTTC.

A few counts support this clone. The rearrangement joins TRBV5-4 to TRBJ1-1; D is uncertain. The CDR3 sequence is 14 residues long. Germline V gene lookup returns CDR1 SGHNT and CDR2 YYREEE (reference sequence). The V gene lost 4 bases and the J gene lost 12 bases, with 22 bases spanning the gap. DNA of the CDR3: TGTGCCAGCAGCCTACGAGACTTGGGAGACGTGACTTTCTTT. Translation: CASSLRDLGDVTFF.

J is TRBJ2-1 and V is TRBV18; 9 bases agree with TRBD1. Germline CDR1 KGHSH, CDR2 LQKENI. The CDR3 is 15 residues long. The trim removed 5 bases at V and 7 bases at J, leaving 9 bases unmatched. The CDR3 coding sequence is TGTGCCAGCTCAGCCGCGACAGGGGGAAGGAATGAGCAGTTCTTC. Its protein product is CASSAATGGRNEQFF.

The V gene is TRBV6-1, the J gene TRBJ2-7, with a tentative D call TRBD2 (6 bases). Germline-derived CDR1 and CDR2 are MNHNS and SASEGT. Trimming left V 6 bases short and J 9 bases short, with 21 bases between. The CDR3 totals 14 residues. CDR3 loop: CASSLTRDSPRQYF. DNA for the CDR3: TGTGCCAGCAGCTTGACCCGGGACTCTCCTCGGCAGTACTTC.

The chain is built from TRBV6-1 and TRBJ2-7; 11 nucleotides line up with TRBD2. The J segment lost 4 bases and the V segment lost 4 bases, leaving 3 bases of the junction unmatched. The CDR3 is 14 amino acids. CDR1 and CDR2 (germline): MNHNS, SASEGT. The CDR3 DNA follows: TGTGCCAGCAGTGCTACTAGCGGGAGTTACGAGCAGTACTTC. Its protein is CASSATSGSYEQYF.